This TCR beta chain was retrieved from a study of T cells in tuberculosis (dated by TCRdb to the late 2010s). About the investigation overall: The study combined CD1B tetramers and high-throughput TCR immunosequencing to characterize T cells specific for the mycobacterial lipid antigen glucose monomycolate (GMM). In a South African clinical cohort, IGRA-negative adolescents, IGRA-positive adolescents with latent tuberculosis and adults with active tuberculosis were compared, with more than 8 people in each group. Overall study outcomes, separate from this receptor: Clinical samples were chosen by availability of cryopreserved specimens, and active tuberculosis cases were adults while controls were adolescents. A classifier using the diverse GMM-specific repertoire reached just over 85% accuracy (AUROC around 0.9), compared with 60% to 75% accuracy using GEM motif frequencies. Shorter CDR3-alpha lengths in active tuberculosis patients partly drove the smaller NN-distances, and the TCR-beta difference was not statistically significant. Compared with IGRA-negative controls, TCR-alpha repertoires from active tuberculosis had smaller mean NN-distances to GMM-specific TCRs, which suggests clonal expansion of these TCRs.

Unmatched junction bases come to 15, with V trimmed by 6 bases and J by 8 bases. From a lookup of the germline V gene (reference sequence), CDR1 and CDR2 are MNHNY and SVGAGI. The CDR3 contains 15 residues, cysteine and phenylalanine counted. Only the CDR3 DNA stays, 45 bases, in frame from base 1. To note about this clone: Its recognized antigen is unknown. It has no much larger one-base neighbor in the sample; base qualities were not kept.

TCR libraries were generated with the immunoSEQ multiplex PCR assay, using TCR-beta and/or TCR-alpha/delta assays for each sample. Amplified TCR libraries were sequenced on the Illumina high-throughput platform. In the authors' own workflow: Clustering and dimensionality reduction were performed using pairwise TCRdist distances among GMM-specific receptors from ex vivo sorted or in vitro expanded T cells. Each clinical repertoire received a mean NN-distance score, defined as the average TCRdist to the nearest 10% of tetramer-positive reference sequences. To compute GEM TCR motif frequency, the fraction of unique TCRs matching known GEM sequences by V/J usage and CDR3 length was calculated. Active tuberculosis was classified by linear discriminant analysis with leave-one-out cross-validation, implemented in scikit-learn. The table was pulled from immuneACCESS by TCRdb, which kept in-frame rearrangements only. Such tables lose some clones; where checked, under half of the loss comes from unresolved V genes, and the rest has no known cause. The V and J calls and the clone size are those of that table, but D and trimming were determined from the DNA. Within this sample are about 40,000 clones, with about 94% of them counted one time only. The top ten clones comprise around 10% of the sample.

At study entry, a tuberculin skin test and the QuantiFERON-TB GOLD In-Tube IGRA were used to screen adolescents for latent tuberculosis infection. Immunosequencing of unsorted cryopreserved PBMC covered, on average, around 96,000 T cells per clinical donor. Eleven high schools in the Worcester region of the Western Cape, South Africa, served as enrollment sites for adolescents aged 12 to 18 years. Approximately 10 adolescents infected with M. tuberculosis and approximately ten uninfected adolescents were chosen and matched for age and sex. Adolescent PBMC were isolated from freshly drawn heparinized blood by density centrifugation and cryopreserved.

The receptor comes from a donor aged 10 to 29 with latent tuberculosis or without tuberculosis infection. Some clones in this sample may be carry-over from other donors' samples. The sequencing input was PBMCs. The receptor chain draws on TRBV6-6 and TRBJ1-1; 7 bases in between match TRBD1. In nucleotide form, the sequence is TGTGCCAGCAGACCGACAGGGCCAGGAGGAACAGAAGCTTTCTTT. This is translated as CASRPTGPGGTEAFF.